The clone carrying this TCR beta chain was counted only a few times. CDR3 length equals 17 residues. V lost 7 bases and J lost 8; bases outside the gene matches: 11. Per germline, CDR1 MDHEN and CDR2 SYDVKM. This record belongs to a study of T cell changes during pregnancy in multiple sclerosis. TCRdb's table, derived via immunoSEQ multiplex PCR, lists solely in-frame clones and lacks some. The profile shows about 45,000 clones, around 93% of them singletons. The receptor was isolated from a female donor with multiple sclerosis, enrolled in a pregnancy study. The chain couples TRBV28 to TRBJ2-1, with 16 nucleotides matching TRBD2. Sample: CD8+ T cells from peripheral blood mononuclear cells, taken in the second trimester of pregnancy. Here the CDR3 DNA reads TGTGCCAGCAATCCCCCGGGACTAGCGGGGGGGCGGGATGAGCAGTTCTTC. Its translation: CASNPPGLAGGRDEQFF.